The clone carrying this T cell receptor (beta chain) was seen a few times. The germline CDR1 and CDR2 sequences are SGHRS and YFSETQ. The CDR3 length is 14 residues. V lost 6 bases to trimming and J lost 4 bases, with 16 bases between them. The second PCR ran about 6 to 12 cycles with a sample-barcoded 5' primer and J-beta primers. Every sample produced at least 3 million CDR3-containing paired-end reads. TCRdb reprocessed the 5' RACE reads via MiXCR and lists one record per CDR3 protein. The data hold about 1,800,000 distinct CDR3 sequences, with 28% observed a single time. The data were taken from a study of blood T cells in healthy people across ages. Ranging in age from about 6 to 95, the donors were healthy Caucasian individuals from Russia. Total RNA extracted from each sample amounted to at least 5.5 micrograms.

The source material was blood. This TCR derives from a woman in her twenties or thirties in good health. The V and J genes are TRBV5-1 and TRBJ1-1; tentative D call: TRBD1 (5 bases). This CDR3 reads CASILTPGSTEAFF. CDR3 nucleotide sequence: TGCGCCAGCATTCTCACGCCAGGGAGCACTGAAGCTTTCTTT.